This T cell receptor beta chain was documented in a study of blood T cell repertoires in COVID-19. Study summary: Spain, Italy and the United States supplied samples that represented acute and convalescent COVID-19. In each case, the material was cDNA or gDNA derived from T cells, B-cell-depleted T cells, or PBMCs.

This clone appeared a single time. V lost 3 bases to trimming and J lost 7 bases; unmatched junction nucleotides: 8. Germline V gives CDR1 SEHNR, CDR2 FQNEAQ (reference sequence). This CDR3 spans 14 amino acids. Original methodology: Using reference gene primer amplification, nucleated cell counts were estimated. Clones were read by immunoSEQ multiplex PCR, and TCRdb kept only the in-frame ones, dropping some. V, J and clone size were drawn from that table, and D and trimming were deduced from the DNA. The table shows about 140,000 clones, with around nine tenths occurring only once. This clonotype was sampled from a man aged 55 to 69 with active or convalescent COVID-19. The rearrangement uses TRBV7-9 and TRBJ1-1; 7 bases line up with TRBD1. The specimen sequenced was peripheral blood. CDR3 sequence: CASSLRAGGDEAFF. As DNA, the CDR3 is TGTGCCAGCAGCTTGAGGGCAGGGGGTGATGAAGCTTTCTTT.